A single sample is the source of the 13 T cell receptor beta chains below, sequenced in a study of memory CD4+ T cells and cytomegalovirus serostatus. Single viable CD3+CD4+CD8-CD45RO+ cells were sorted as the memory CD4+ T cells. Assay used: immunoSEQ multiplex PCR; TCRdb lists only in-frame clones, some missing. This table holds nearly 50,000 clones, around 80% found once. Sample: memory CD4+ T cells from blood. All receptors derive from an adult in good health and CMV-seronegative.

The chain combines TRBV4-1 with TRBJ2-3; 11 bases match TRBD2. The V and J ends lost 0 bases and 2 bases, in that order; junction bases with no gene match: 16. CDR1 MGHRA and CDR2 YSYEKL come from the germline V gene. The CDR3 is 21 amino acids. Here the CDR3 DNA reads TGCGCCAGCAGCCAAGATGCAGGCACGATATCACTAGCGGGGGCCACAGATACGCAGTATTTT. Translating gives CASSQDAGTISLAGATDTQYF.

V and J are TRBV9 and TRBJ2-3, with 11 bases matching TRBD2. V was pared by 0 bases and J by 6 bases, with 3 bases of the junction left unmatched. The CDR3 spans 15 residues. Per germline, CDR1 SGDLS and CDR2 YYNGEE. The CDR3 bases are TGTGCCAGCAGCGTAGGGCTAGCGGGGGGTGATACGCAGTATTTT. It translates to CASSVGLAGGDTQYF.

By share, this clone counts as medium-sized. The chain has TRBV6-5 and TRBJ1-6, with 8 bases fitting TRBD1. Germline assignment: CDR1 MNHEY and CDR2 SVGAGI. Trimming cost V 6 bases and J 7 bases; bases outside gene matches: 5. This CDR3 contains 14 residues. The CDR3 sequence: CASRAQGENSPLHF. The CDR3 nucleotides are TGTGCCAGCAGGGCACAGGGGGAAAATTCACCCCTCCACTTT.

The J gene is TRBJ1-2, the V gene TRBV5-4; no reliable D call. Trimming removed 0 bases at V and 4 bases at J, with 13 bases between. The CDR3 spans 15 residues. Germline V gene data show CDR1 as SGHNT and CDR2 as YYREEE (reference sequence). CDR3 residues: CASSLASGEFYGYTF. DNA for the CDR3: TGTGCCAGCAGCTTGGCCTCTGGGGAGTTCTATGGCTACACCTTC.

This chain joins TRBV2 and TRBJ2-2; 8 nucleotides align to TRBD1. CDR1 is SNHLY, CDR2 FYNNEI, per germline. This CDR3 comprises 17 residues. Unmatched junction bases numbered 15, after V lost 11 bases and J lost 1 base. This chain's CDR3 is CAQGSLPGQVNTGELFF. The DNA for the CDR3 is TGTGCCCAAGGATCCCTGCCGGGACAGGTGAACACCGGGGAGCTGTTTTTT.

The table lists this clone with a count of one. The V call is TRBV5-1, the J call TRBJ2-2; the match to TRBD1 covers 11 bases. Germline CDR1 is SGHRS and CDR2 is YFSETQ. J gave up 4 bases and V 4 bases, and 3 bases lay outside the gene matches. CDR3 length: 15 residues. The CDR3 reads CASSGGTGGTGELFF. The DNA for the CDR3 is TGCGCCAGCAGCGGCGGGACAGGGGGCACCGGGGAGCTGTTTTTT.

This clone was picked up a small number of times. The CDR3 sequence: CAISEPPAGTDSPLHF. In DNA, the CDR3 is TGTGCCATCAGTGAGCCGCCGGCGGGCACGGATTCACCCCTCCACTTT. This sequence joins TRBV10-3 and TRBJ1-6; D unresolved. The CDR3 contains 16 residues. Germline lookup yields CDR1 ENHRY and CDR2 SYGVKD. The germline V and J ends were trimmed by 2 bases and 8 bases, with 16 bases remaining between them.

The chain recombines TRBV12-5 with TRBJ1-1; 7 bases are shared with TRBD1. From germline, CDR1 is LGHNT and CDR2 FRNRAP. This CDR3 spans 13 amino acids. V trimming: 6 bases; J trimming: 4 bases; junction bases outside the gene matches: 5. This CDR3 reads CASGLQGVTEAFF. The CDR3 DNA follows: TGTGCTAGTGGCCTGCAGGGGGTCACTGAAGCTTTCTTT. Drawing the rest from reference TRBV12-5 and TRBJ1-1, the complete variable domain is DARVTQTPRHKVTEMGQEVTMRCQPILGHNTVFWYRQTMMQGLELLAYFRNRAPLDDSGMPKDRFSAEMPDATLATLKIQPSEPRDSAVYFCASGLQGVTEAFFGQGTRLTVV.

The rearrangement links TRBV4-2 to TRBJ1-2; D unresolved. This CDR3 comprises 15 residues. V was pared by 2 bases and J by 7 bases, with 17 bases between. From germline, CDR1 is LGHNA and CDR2 YNFKEQ. The CDR3 DNA sequence: TGTGCCAGCAGCCAACCTGTGGGAGGTAGAGGTGGCTACACCTTC. It translates to CASSQPVGGRGGYTF.

V usage is TRBV5-1 and J usage is TRBJ2-7, with D unresolved. The germline V gene has CDR1 SGHRS and CDR2 YFSETQ. Trimming removed 4 bases from V and 4 bases from J, with 15 bases in between. The CDR3 has 14 amino acids. The CDR3 here is CASSPTPSDYEQYF. The DNA of the CDR3 is TGCGCCAGCAGCCCCACCCCCTCGGATTACGAGCAGTACTTC.

The chain has TRBV5-1 and TRBJ2-3; D uncertain. CDR3 length: 12 residues. Deletions cut 0 bases from V and 6 bases from J, with 5 bases between. Germline loops: CDR1 SGHRS, CDR2 YFSETQ. CDR3 in DNA: TGCGCCAGCAGCTTGGCTGATGATACGCAGTATTTT. Its translation is CASSLADDTQYF.

CDR3 sequence: CASSRTSGVQETQYF. The CDR3 DNA is TGTGCCAGCAGCCGGACTAGCGGGGTCCAAGAGACCCAGTACTTC. The chain employs TRBV7-9 and TRBJ2-5; 12 nucleotides agree with TRBD2. CDR1 and CDR2 from the germline V gene are SEHNR and FQNEAQ (reference sequence). V was pared by 5 bases and J by 1 base, with 2 bases of the junction left unmatched. The CDR3 is made up of 15 amino acids.

The CDR3 here is CASSVGPGMYIQYF. CDR3 DNA sequence: TGTGCCAGCAGTGTGGGCCCAGGGATGTACATTCAGTACTTC. This sequence joins TRBV5-4 and TRBJ2-4; TRBD1 might be the D (5 bases). The CDR3 loop spans 14 amino acids. V dropped 5 bases and J dropped 8 bases, with 17 bases sitting between them. In germline, CDR1 is SGHNT, CDR2 YYREEE (reference sequence).